These T cell receptor beta chains were read from a single sample in a study of T-cell reconstitution after alpha-beta-depleted transplantation in children. TCRdb reprocessed the PCR reads via MiXCR and lists one record per CDR3 protein. Among 170,000 or so distinct CDR3 sequences listed, around 6.8% were seen once. Sequences were derived from PBMCs from the stem cell graft donor, sampled from the stem cell graft. The receptors derive from a human donor who donated a stem cell graft to a child with Wiskott-Aldrich syndrome. Both conserved end residues are part of each CDR3. The order of the fields is D gene, clone size, J gene, V gene, CDR3 DNA, CDR3 protein. D genes are given only for firm matches. Size values are once, few and many counts, or a class for expanded clones, and some rows have none.

TRBD1	many	TRBJ2-1	TRBV10-1	TGCGCCAGCAGACCTCCGCCGGGACAGGGGGCAAGGTCCTACAATGAGCAGTTCTTC	CASRPPPGQGARSYNEQFF
TRBD1	few	TRBJ2-1	TRBV24-1	TGTGCCACCAGTGAATCACAGGGGGCCGCTGAGCAGTTCTTC	CATSESQGAAEQFF
TRBD2	many	TRBJ2-3	TRBV3-1	TGTGCCAGCAGCCAAGGGCGGGAGGGCCGAACAGATACGCAGTATTTT	CASSQGREGRTDTQYF
NA	NA	TRBJ1-5	TRBV7-9	TGTGCCAGCAGCTTGGGGACCCAGATAAATCAGCCCCAGCATTTT	CASSLGTQINQPQHF
NA	many	TRBJ2-7	TRBV5-5	TGTGCCAGCAGCCGGGACGGAGCCTACGAGCAGTACTTC	CASSRDGAYEQYF
NA	many	TRBJ2-7	TRBV27	TGTGCCAGCAGTTTATCGAACACCCTATACGAGCAGTACTTC	CASSLSNTLYEQYF
NA	many	TRBJ2-1	TRBV7-9	TGTGCCAGCAGTTTATCGGGGTTATCACGGGATGAGCAGTTCTTC	CASSLSGLSRDEQFF
NA	many	TRBJ1-5	TRBV5-1	TGCGCCAGCAGCTTGGGGACAGACCTACAGCCCCAGCATTTT	CASSLGTDLQPQHF
NA	few	TRBJ2-1	TRBV27	TGTGCCAGCAGAAAAAATAGGCAGAGCTCCTACAATGAGCAGTTCTTC	CASRKNRQSSYNEQFF
TRBD1	many	TRBJ2-2	TRBV5-1	TGCGCCAGCAGCTCGGACAGGACGAACACCGGGGAGCTGTTTTTT	CASSSDRTNTGELFF
NA	many	TRBJ2-1	TRBV11-2	TGTGCCAGCAGCTCCTACGGTGGGACGTACAATGAGCAGTTCTTC	CASSSYGGTYNEQFF
NA	NA	TRBJ2-5	TRBV2	TGTGCCAGCAGTGAATTTGTCGCCCAAAAGACCCAGTACTTC	CASSEFVAQKTQYF
NA	many	TRBJ2-7	TRBV15	TGTGCCACCAGCAGAGACGTGGGGGACGCACCCTACGAGCAGTACTTC	CATSRDVGDAPYEQYF
TRBD1	NA	TRBJ1-2	TRBV30	TGTGCCTGGAGCCCTACGATAGACAGGGACTATGGCTACACCTTC	CAWSPTIDRDYGYTF
TRBD2	many	TRBJ2-1	TRBV5-1	TGCGCCAGCAGCTTGGTCGGCAGGGCACTAGCGGGAGGTGGAAATGAGCAGTTCTTC	CASSLVGRALAGGGNEQFF
TRBD2	many	TRBJ2-7	TRBV12-3/TRBV12-4	TGTGCCAGCAGTTTCTCTAGCGGGGACTCCTACGAGCAGTACTTC	CASSFSSGDSYEQYF
TRBD1	many	TRBJ2-2	TRBV10-3	TGTGCCATCAGCTACGGGACAGGGAACACCGGGGAGCTGTTTTTT	CAISYGTGNTGELFF
NA	many	TRBJ1-4	TRBV6-5	TGTGCCAGCAGTTCGGTGGACAGACTAGAAAAACTGTTTTTT	CASSSVDRLEKLFF
TRBD1	many	TRBJ1-2	TRBV5-5	TGTGCCAGCAGCCCGGACAGGGGGCCCGGGATTTATGGCTACACCTTC	CASSPDRGPGIYGYTF
NA	many	TRBJ1-1	TRBV6-5	TGTGCCAGCAGTTACCGGGGTGAAGCTTTCTTT	CASSYRGEAFF
NA	many	TRBJ2-7	TRBV3-1	TGTGCCAGCAGCTCTCTGAGTCCCCATCAGGAGCAGTACTTC	CASSSLSPHQEQYF
TRBD2	many	TRBJ2-2	TRBV6-2/TRBV6-3	TGTGCCAGCAGCGAGGGCCTCGGGGGGACCGGGGAGCTGTTTTTT	CASSEGLGGTGELFF
NA	many	TRBJ2-7	TRBV12-3/TRBV12-4	TGTGCCAGCAGTCCCCGACGCACCACCTACGAGCAGTACTTC	CASSPRRTTYEQYF
NA	many	TRBJ2-1	TRBV5-1	TGCGCCAGCAGCTTGGACACAGGCTCCTACAATGAGCAGTTCTTC	CASSLDTGSYNEQFF
TRBD2	many	TRBJ2-3	TRBV5-1	TGCGCCAGCAGCTCCGGACTAGCGGGGGGATCAGATACGCAGTATTTT	CASSSGLAGGSDTQYF
NA	many	TRBJ2-7	TRBV20-1	TGCAGTGCTGACGAGGGGGGGGACTACGAGCAGTACTTC	CSADEGGDYEQYF
NA	many	TRBJ1-4	TRBV14	TGTGCCAGCAGCCGAGGCTATGGACAGCGAGACGACTTAAAACTGTTTTTT	CASSRGYGQRDDLKLFF
NA	NA	TRBJ1-1	TRBV28	TGTGCCAGCAGCGTCCTAGGACAGCCGGACACTGAAGCTTTCTTT	CASSVLGQPDTEAFF
TRBD1	NA	TRBJ1-2	TRBV27	TGTGCCAGTCGACTACCCGGGACAGACTATGGCTACACCTTC	CASRLPGTDYGYTF
NA	many	TRBJ2-7	TRBV20-1	TGCAGCACTACCGGGCCCCGGTCTTATGAGCAGTACTTC	CSTTGPRSYEQYF
TRBD1	NA	TRBJ1-2	TRBV11-2	TGTGCCAGCAGCTTAGATCCCGGGACAGGGGGGCTTGGCTACACCTTC	CASSLDPGTGGLGYTF
TRBD2	few	TRBJ2-1	TRBV15	TGTGCCACCAGCAGAGGTTTAGCGGGGAAATACAATGAGCAGTTCTTC	CATSRGLAGKYNEQFF
NA	many	TRBJ1-2	TRBV5-1	TGCGCCAGCAGCTTGGCGGGGACTTATGGCTACACCTTC	CASSLAGTYGYTF
NA	many	TRBJ2-6	TRBV12-3/TRBV12-4	TGTGCCAGCAGTCCAGGACAGAAGGGATACTTC	CASSPGQKGYF
NA	many	TRBJ2-1	TRBV7-6	TGTGCCAGCAGCTTAGGGATTGGCGGGACAGACCACAATGAGCAGTTCTTC	CASSLGIGGTDHNEQFF
NA	many	TRBJ1-2	TRBV10-3	TGTGCCACCGTGTCTTTTGGGGGAGCCTACACCTTC	CATVSFGGAYTF
NA	many	TRBJ2-7	TRBV11-2	TGTGCCAGCAGCTTAGGATCTTTAGGCCTAACCGAGCAGTACTTC	CASSLGSLGLTEQYF
NA	many	TRBJ2-5	TRBV20-1	TGCAGTGCTACGGGACGGGGGCAAGAGACCCAGTACTTC	CSATGRGQETQYF
NA	many	TRBJ2-1	TRBV6-2/TRBV6-3	TGTGCCAGCACCCCCCCGGGTGGGATCTCCTACAATGAGCAGTTCTTC	CASTPPGGISYNEQFF
NA	many	TRBJ1-1	TRBV5-1	TGCGCCAGCAGCCCCGAAGGGGGGGCGAGGACTGAAGCTTTCTTT	CASSPEGGARTEAFF
NA	NA	TRBJ2-5	TRBV5-1	TGCGCCAGCAGCTTGGAAGGATATCAAGAGACCCAGTACTTC	CASSLEGYQETQYF
TRBD2	many	TRBJ2-1	TRBV20-1	TGCAGTGCTAGAGTTTCCAGCGGGGGGGCGTACAATGAGCAGTTCTTC	CSARVSSGGAYNEQFF
NA	many	TRBJ2-1	TRBV5-1	TGCGCCAGCAGCCCGCTCCGGACGGACGACAATGAGCAGTTCTTC	CASSPLRTDDNEQFF
TRBD2	NA	TRBJ2-1	TRBV5-6	TGTGCCAGCAGCAGGGGACTAGCGGGGGGGCCCTACAATGAGCAGTTCTTC	CASSRGLAGGPYNEQFF
NA	many	TRBJ1-2	TRBV7-9	TGTGCCAGCAGCTTAGAGGCACAGGCCTATGGCTACACCTTC	CASSLEAQAYGYTF
NA	many	TRBJ1-5	TRBV20-1	TGCAGTGCTATCCACAGGAGCCGCACTGAGCAGCATTTT	CSAIHRSRTEQHF
TRBD1	many	TRBJ2-6	TRBV6-5	TGTGCCAGCAGTTACGGTGAGGGGGCCTCCTCTGGGGCCAACGTCCTGACTTTC	CASSYGEGASSGANVLTF
TRBD1	few	TRBJ1-1	TRBV30	TGTGCCTGGGGCCAGGGGGTAACGTTTTTGGTGAACACTGAAGCTTTCTTT	CAWGQGVTFLVNTEAFF
TRBD1	many	TRBJ2-7	TRBV29-1	TGCAGCGTAAAAGAGGGACAGGGAAATTTCGACCACGAGCAGTACTTC	CSVKEGQGNFDHEQYF
NA	few	TRBJ1-1	TRBV13	TGTGCCAGCAGCATCACCACTTCTGAAGCTTTCTTT	CASSITTSEAFF
TRBD1	many	TRBJ2-1	TRBV6-5	TGTGCCAGCAGCCGGGACAGGGGGCCTGCTGAGCAGTTCTTC	CASSRDRGPAEQFF
NA	many	TRBJ2-1	TRBV7-2	TGTGCCAGCAGCTTCTCTAGGGACAATGAGCAGTTCTTC	CASSFSRDNEQFF
NA	many	TRBJ2-7	TRBV6-5	TGTGCCAGCAGTTACTCAAAAGGGAGCCTGAACTACGAGCAGTACTTC	CASSYSKGSLNYEQYF
NA	many	TRBJ2-7	TRBV2	TGTGCCAGCACCCCCTCCCAGTACGAGCAGTACTTC	CASTPSQYEQYF
NA	few	TRBJ2-5	TRBV7-9	TGTGCCAGCAGCTTAAATCGCCTATCTCAAGAGACCCAGTACTTC	CASSLNRLSQETQYF
NA	many	TRBJ2-1	TRBV5-6	TGTGCCAGCAGCTTGGTGGGCGGAAACAATGAGCAGTTCTTC	CASSLVGGNNEQFF
NA	many	TRBJ2-1	TRBV5-5	TGTGCCAGCAGCCTGATCTCCTACAATGAGCAGTTCTTC	CASSLISYNEQFF
NA	many	TRBJ2-6	TRBV9	TGTGCCAGCAGCCGCATCGACTCTGGGGCCAACGTCCTGACTTTC	CASSRIDSGANVLTF
TRBD2	few	TRBJ2-7	TRBV20-1	TGCAGTGTATCCGGGGGGGGCCCCTACGAGCAGTACTTC	CSVSGGGPYEQYF